This T cell receptor (beta chain) was captured by sequencing in a study of cytomegalovirus exposure and HLA in healthy donors. Regarding this clone: Its antigen is not identified.

Donors sampled were nominally healthy, though unrecorded immune exposures were likely. CDR3 length: 12 residues. CDR1 and CDR2 (germline): MNHEY, SVGAGI. V was clipped by 2 bases and J by 4 bases, with 2 bases between them. Findings of the study overall: Specificity for CMV antigens was confirmed in vitro for three of the CMV-associated chains. Most subjects had HLA-A and HLA-B alleles reportedly predicted accurately by TCR beta sequences.

60 Vbeta and 13 Jbeta primers were used in PCR. TCRdb's table, derived via immunoSEQ multiplex PCR, lists solely in-frame clones and lacks some. The table includes around 140,000 clones, roughly 89% detected once. This chain joins TRBV6-5 and TRBJ2-2; D remains ambiguous. The TCR was taken from a woman between 25 and 40 years old in good health and CMV-seronegative. Sequencing was performed on PBMCs. CDR3 sequence reads: CASSYLTGELFF. Here the CDR3 DNA reads TGTGCCAGCAGTTACCTCACCGGGGAGCTGTTTTTT.